This T cell receptor (beta chain) was recorded in a study of shared clonotypes between healthy human individuals. Overall study: Two women and a few men aged 18 to 49 served as donors.

CDR3 length: 14 amino acids. The V gene's germline CDR1 is MDHEN and CDR2 SYDVKM. V lost 6 bases to trimming and J lost 3 bases, with 14 bases between them. Concerning this clone: Its cognate antigen is unknown.

Measured with immunoSEQ multiplex PCR; TCRdb has only the in-frame clones, and not every one. The sample lists some 2.1 million clones; roughly 95% were seen once. Overall study results and limits: As a rule, naive subsets had a larger estimated richness than memory subsets.

The sample was naive CD4+ T cells sorted from blood. Subset noted: CD45RA+ positively selected. J is TRBJ1-2 and V is TRBV28; the D gene is possibly TRBD1 (6 bases). The clonotype comes from a man aged 18-30 years in good health. In DNA form, the CDR3 reads TGTGCCAGCAGATCCCCGGGGGCGGACTATGGCTACACCTTC. As protein: CASRSPGADYGYTF.